This entry describes one T cell receptor (beta chain). The CDR3 runs to 15 residues. Germline loops: CDR1 SGHAT, CDR2 FQNNGV. The trim removed 2 bases at V and 7 bases at J, leaving 4 bases unmatched. The record originates from a study of shared clonotypes between healthy human individuals. Using immunoSEQ multiplex PCR, the repertoire was profiled, and TCRdb retains in-frame clones only, with some absent. Of 490,000 or so clones listed, 79% are singletons. Sequenced material: PBMCs. V is TRBV11-2 and J is TRBJ2-1; TRBD2 matches 11 bases. This TCR came from a woman aged 40 to 50 in good health. Some clones in this sample may be carry-over from other donors' samples. The CDR3 DNA follows: TGTGCCAGCAGCTTACGGGGACTAGCGGAGAATGAGCAGTTCTTC. It is translated as CASSLRGLAENEQFF.